The TCR beta chain described here comes from a study of shared clonotypes between healthy human individuals. Study overall: Donors had three CD4 naive, three CD4 memory, two CD8 naive and one CD8 memory plate apiece.

Findings and limits, study-wide: Memory subsets generally showed smaller estimated richness than naive subsets did. For naive CD4 cells, roughly 4.8% of clonotypes were shared across a handful of donors.

Profiling relied on immunoSEQ multiplex PCR, and the TCRdb table lists in-frame clones only, not all of them. The table records under 1,100,000 clones, about 80% of them present only once. Looked up from germline, CDR1 is SQVTM and CDR2 is ANQGSEA. V was shortened by 7 bases and J by 3 bases, with 15 bases between the two germline ends. The CDR3 totals 13 residues. A few counts support this clone. What it binds is unknown. J is TRBJ1-2 and V is TRBV29-1; no clear D. The clonotype originates from a man younger than 35 in good health. Some clones in this sample may be carry-over from other donors' samples. The sample consisted of memory CD4+ T cells from PBMCs. Subset here: CD45RA-negative fraction. The CDR3 protein is CSAEPGVDYGYTF. The DNA of the CDR3 is TGCAGCGCAGAACCCGGGGTTGACTATGGCTACACCTTC.